This note documents a single T cell receptor beta chain sequence. Its cognate antigen is unknown. The data were obtained in a study of T cell responses to AZD1222 COVID-19 vaccine. The data were produced by immunoSEQ multiplex PCR, yet TCRdb's version contains in-frame clones alone and is incomplete. The sample has under 200,000 clones, around nine tenths seen once; the top ten hold 4% to 5.5%. Findings and caveats of the study: It should be noted that donors were predominantly white British and more often female, and clonal diversity was possibly underestimated. Baseline antibody screening turned up just six seropositive AZD1222 recipients. Repertoire sampling was restricted to post-peak T cell response timepoints. Spike-specific TCR breadth and depth went up after people got two AZD1222 doses.

The receptor was isolated from an adult who received the AZD1222 COVID-19 vaccine. Here the sequenced sample was peripheral blood, taken 28 days after the second AZD1222 dose.

CDR3 region: CASSLEWSPGNEQFF. Here the CDR3 DNA reads TGTGCCAGCAGCTTGGAATGGTCCCCCGGGAATGAGCAGTTCTTC. The chain is built from TRBV5-4 and TRBJ2-1, with D uncertain. Trimming shortened V by 0 bases and J by 7 bases, and 14 bases separated the two germline ends. Germline V gene sequence: CDR1 SGHNT, CDR2 YYREEE (reference sequence). The length of the CDR3 is 15 residues.